The entry below gives a single T cell receptor beta chain sequence along with its context. This clone's antigen is unknown. There are no base qualities to consult, and no much larger clone falls within one base. The immunoSEQ Assay, a bias-controlled multiplex PCR, was used to amplify TCRbeta CDR3 regions from genomic DNA. Regarding the original processing steps: The number of nucleated cells in each sample was estimated by amplification of reference gene primers within the assay. Sequence reads were collapsed and filtered to measure the absolute abundance of every unique TCRbeta CDR3 rearrangement. For each sample, productive Simpson clonality was calculated by taking the square root of Simpson's diversity index across productive rearrangements. TCRdb mirrors the immuneACCESS table, restricted to in-frame sequences. Some clones are absent from its copies; in checked studies, under half trace to an unresolved V gene, and the reason for the others is unknown. Clonal size and the V and J genes are those of that table, whereas D and trimming came from the DNA. Within this sample are about 130,000 clones, with approximately 88% of them counted one time only. In total, the top ten clones hold around 13% of the sample.

This specimen comes from a study of blood T cell repertoires in COVID-19 (dated by TCRdb to 2018 to 2020). General notes on the study: Collaborator samples came from the United States, Italy and Spain and covered acute and convalescent phases of COVID-19. The prospective study material was composed of cDNA or gDNA derived from T cells, B-cell-depleted T cells, or PBMCs. Deeply sampled blood TCRbeta repertoires from subjects exposed to, actively infected with, or recovered from COVID-19 were included in the dataset. HLA class I and class II types, where available, came from metadata supplied by the sample provider rather than from assay-based typing. The sample metadata nearly always contained a de-identified subject ID, COVID-19 status, age in years and sex. A freely available public database, intended as a resource for researchers studying the immune response to SARS-CoV-2, is where the repertoires were released. Samples were obtained from the ongoing ImmuneRACE study (first 160 participants) and from 950 to 1,500 subjects provided by 6 global collaborators.

General findings and caveats noted by the study authors: How much clinical and demographic metadata was included differed by source and by participant, and the metadata was provided uncurated.

Another Seattle source contributed samples from volunteer blood donors who had recovered from COVID-19. The collaborating institutions used their own protocols to collect whole blood in K2EDTA tubes. For TCRbeta analysis, collaborators shipped samples in one of three forms: frozen whole blood, isolated PBMCs, or DNA extracted from either of those sample types. CDR3 length: 13 amino acids, cysteine to phenylalanine. Only the CDR3 DNA stays, 39 bases, in frame from base 1. CDR1 SGHTA and CDR2 FQGNSA were looked up in the germline V gene. V loses 2 bases of germline sequence and J loses 2 bases, and the interval between the two ends is 7 bases.

This TCR came from a young woman who had recovered from COVID-19. The chain is made from TRBV7-2 and TRBJ2-7; there is no confident call for the D gene. Sequences were obtained from peripheral blood. The DNA is TGTGCCAGCAGCTTAAGAGTTACCTACGAGCAGTACTTC. This encodes CASSLRVTYEQYF.